What follows are 6 T cell receptor beta chains derived from one specimen sequenced in a study of OX40 agonist ivuxolimab in advanced cancers. Sequencing was performed with immunoSEQ multiplex PCR; in TCRdb, only in-frame clones are kept and a portion is missing. The profile covers some 90,000 clones, with about 90% appearing a single time and roughly 1.1% taken by the ten largest. The specimen comprised CD4+ or CD8+ T cells sorted from blood, sampled in a trial of the OX40 agonist ivuxolimab. Receptors were obtained from an adult with an advanced solid tumor such as melanoma, head and neck, liver or kidney cancer.

CDR3 coding DNA: TGCGCCAGCAGCCAAGGACTAGCGGGAGAAGATACGCAGTATTTT. Amino acids: CASSQGLAGEDTQYF. The chain employs TRBV4-3 and TRBJ2-3; TRBD2 matches at 12 bases. Unmatched junction bases numbered 1, after V lost 1 base and J lost 5 bases. The CDR3 is 15 residues long. Germline CDR1 reads LGHNA; CDR2 reads YSLEER.

The genes are TRBV5-5 and TRBJ2-2, with a weak D call TRBD1 (7 bases). Germline CDR1 and CDR2: SGHKS and YYEKEE (reference sequence). Trimming took 4 bases from V and 5 from J, leaving 15 bases between them. The CDR3 spans 15 residues. The CDR3 DNA follows: TGTGCCAGCAGCAAGGAGGGGGCGGGGACCGGGGAGCTGTTTTTT. Its protein is CASSKEGAGTGELFF. The complete variable domain, with remaining parts taken from reference TRBV5-5 and TRBJ2-2, reads DAGVTQSPTHLIKTRGQQVTLRCSPISGHKSVSWYQQVLGQGPQFIFQYYEKEERGRGNFPDRFSARQFPNYSSELNVNALLLGDSALYLCASSKEGAGTGELFFGEGSRLTVL.

The chain carries TRBV28 and TRBJ1-2; 8 nucleotides match TRBD1. Germline CDR1 MDHEN, CDR2 SYDVKM. The J segment lost 3 bases and the V segment lost 8 bases, leaving 8 bases of the junction unmatched. This CDR3 has 14 amino acids. CDR3 amino acids: CASGRQGPYYGYTF. As DNA, the CDR3 is TGTGCCAGCGGACGACAGGGGCCTTACTATGGCTACACCTTC.

The chain combines TRBV6-5 with TRBJ1-1, with TRBD1 matching over 8 bases. This CDR3 contains 14 residues. V lost 2 bases and J lost 4; bases outside the gene matches: 3. Germline CDR1 MNHEY, CDR2 SVGAGI. CDR3 in DNA: TGTGCCAGCAGTTACCAGGGGGCGATCACTGAAGCTTTCTTT. Translated: CASSYQGAITEAFF.

J is TRBJ2-6 and V is TRBV28; D may be TRBD2 (5 bases). The CDR3 totals 17 residues. Germline CDR1 and CDR2: MDHEN and SYDVKM. Deletions cut 5 bases from V and 0 bases from J, with 14 bases between. DNA for the CDR3: TGTGCCAGCAGTCGCCAAGGACTGATCTCTGGGGCCAACGTCCTGACTTTC. Encoded protein: CASSRQGLISGANVLTF.

As regards this clone: The junction differs from germline at one of its ends, possibly a read error. This chain joins TRBV27 and TRBJ1-1; weak D call: TRBD1 (6 bases). CDR3 length: 15 amino acids. Germline CDR1 is MNHEY and CDR2 is SMNVEV (reference sequence). This CDR3 is CASRREGEGNAEAFF. In DNA form, the CDR3 reads TGTGCCAGCAGGCGGGAGGGGGAGGGGAACGCTGAAGCTTTCTTT.